These 2 T cell receptor beta chains came from one sample sequenced in a study of response to subunit inactivated influenza vaccine. TCRdb reanalysed the RT-PCR reads using MiXCR and keeps one entry per CDR3 protein. This sample has hundreds of thousands of distinct CDR3 sequences; over 11% occur once, and the top ten carry around 7%. The sample here was PBMCs from blood, taken 14 to 15 days before vaccination. These receptors were obtained from a man in his fifties or sixties who received an inactivated influenza vaccine.

There are many counts of this clonotype. The CDR3: CASSMTSTYNEQFF. CDR3 in DNA: TGTGCCAGCAGTATGACTAGCACATACAATGAGCAGTTCTTC. V gene TRBV6-2 or TRBV6-3 combines with J gene TRBJ2-1, with 7 bases fitting TRBD2. After removal of 5 bases from V and 4 bases from J, the junction contained 5 bases not matched to a gene. This CDR3 has 14 amino acids. Germline V gene lookup returns CDR1 MNHEY and CDR2 SVGEGT.

This clonotype came up a few times. The chain couples TRBV20-1 to TRBJ2-2; D uncertain. Germline loops: CDR1 DFQATT, CDR2 SNEGSKA (reference sequence). Trimming removed 0 bases at V and 4 bases at J, with 6 bases between. The CDR3 consists of 13 residues. The CDR3 nucleotides are TGCAGTGCTAGAGAGATTTTCACCGGGGAGCTGTTTTTT. This codes for CSAREIFTGELFF.